The rows below give T cell receptor beta chains drawn from one sample of a study of identical twins. TCRdb re-analysed the 5' RACE reads in MiXCR, keeping a single row per CDR3 protein. The table lists 400,000 to 550,000 distinct CDR3 sequences, around 20% of them singletons. The same sample was also studied in work on T cells expressing NK-cell markers.

The sample comprised CD4+ T cells sorted from blood. The receptors stem from a woman younger than 30 in good health. Each CDR3 is given with its conserved first and last residue. The D gene is left open where the match is weak. Rows give clone size only sometimes, using once, few, many, or a class for an expanded clone.

clone_size	j_call	d_call	v_call	cdr3_length	cdr3_nt	cdr3_aa
NA	TRBJ2-1	TRBD2	TRBV11-2	17	TGTGCCAGCAGCTTAAGGACTAGCGGGAGCTCCTACAATGAGCAGTTCTTC	CASSLRTSGSSYNEQFF
NA	TRBJ2-2	NA	TRBV7-6	14	TGTGCCAGCAGCTTAAGTAGCAAGACCGGGGAGCTGTTTTTT	CASSLSSKTGELFF
NA	TRBJ1-4	TRBD1	TRBV10-3	17	TGTGCCATCAGTGAATCGGTTCTTGGGACAGATGGTCAAAAACTGTTTTTT	CAISESVLGTDGQKLFF
once	TRBJ2-1	NA	TRBV3-1	12	TGTGCCAGCAGCCATTCAGACAATGAGCAGTTCTTC	CASSHSDNEQFF
NA	TRBJ2-1	TRBD1	TRBV12-3/TRBV12-4	16	TGTGCCAGCAGTTTAACGGGACAGGGTAGGGGCCATGAGCAGTTCTTC	CASSLTGQGRGHEQFF
few	TRBJ2-6	NA	TRBV9	16	TGTGCCAGCAGCGTCCACAGGGACTCTGGGGCCAACGTCCTGACTTTC	CASSVHRDSGANVLTF
few	TRBJ1-6	NA	TRBV2	15	TGTGCCAGCAGTGATTCGGGAGCCGAGTATTCACCCCTCCACTTT	CASSDSGAEYSPLHF
NA	TRBJ2-2	NA	TRBV6-2/TRBV6-3	14	TGTGCCAGCAGTTACTCGATCGGACACCGGGAGCTGTTTTTT	CASSYSIGHRELFF
NA	TRBJ1-5	NA	TRBV20-1	13	TGCAGTGCCGTCGGGAGGGGGGATCAGCCCCAGCATTTT	CSAVGRGDQPQHF
few	TRBJ2-1	TRBD1	TRBV3-1	14	TGTGCCAGCAGCTACCGACAGGGGGACAATGAGCAGTTCTTC	CASSYRQGDNEQFF
few	TRBJ1-5	TRBD1	TRBV9	15	TGTGCCAGCAGCGCGGGTGATGGCAGGGGGCAGCCCCAGCATTTT	CASSAGDGRGQPQHF
NA	TRBJ1-1	NA	TRBV3-1	16	TGTGCCAGCTGTCAACGAGGGAGGGTGGTAGGCACTGAAGCTTTCTTT	CASCQRGRVVGTEAFF
once	TRBJ1-4	NA	TRBV9	14	TGTGCCAGCAGCGTAACATGGATAAACGAAAAACTGTTTTTT	CASSVTWINEKLFF
NA	TRBJ2-1	NA	TRBV29-1	12	TGCAGCGTTGAGGGGGGGGCGTATGAGCAGTTCTTC	CSVEGGAYEQFF
few	TRBJ2-3	TRBD2	TRBV5-1	17	TGCGCCAGCAGCTTGGTCCTAGCGGGAGATAACACAGATACGCAGTATTTT	CASSLVLAGDNTDTQYF
many	TRBJ2-1	NA	TRBV5-1	13	TGCGCCAGCAGCTTGGTAGGTAGTCATGAGCAGTTCTTC	CASSLVGSHEQFF
NA	TRBJ2-5	NA	TRBV29-1	9	TGCAGTGCGGGCGAGACCCAGTACTTC	CSAGETQYF
NA	TRBJ2-1	NA	TRBV9	16	TGTGCCAGCAGCGGGGGCCTGGCGGAGCCCTACAATGAGCAGTTCTTC	CASSGGLAEPYNEQFF
once	TRBJ1-2	TRBD1	TRBV25-1	13	TGTGCCAGCTCACGGGACAGGGGGCGAGGCTACACCTTC	CASSRDRGRGYTF
NA	TRBJ2-5	TRBD1	TRBV5-1	14	TGCGCCAGCAGCAAGACAGGGGGTGGAGAGACCCAGTACTTC	CASSKTGGGETQYF
NA	TRBJ2-3	NA	TRBV20-1	15	TGCAGTGCTAGGTTGGGTGGAACTAGCACAGATACGCAGTATTTT	CSARLGGTSTDTQYF
few	TRBJ1-1	NA	TRBV5-1	13	TGCGCCAGCAGCATAGGACGTGGGCTTGAAGCTTTCTTT	CASSIGRGLEAFF
NA	TRBJ2-1	NA	TRBV3-1	14	TGTGCCAGCAGCCAAGTCCTAGTGAGCAATGAGCAGTTCTTC	CASSQVLVSNEQFF
few	TRBJ2-5	NA	TRBV6-5	13	TGTGCCAGCAGTTACGAGAGGGAAGAGACCCAGTACTTC	CASSYEREETQYF
NA	TRBJ2-7	TRBD2	TRBV6-5	15	TGTGCCAGCAGTTTTTCGGGACTAGGGATCAACGAGCAGTACTTC	CASSFSGLGINEQYF
many	TRBJ2-7	TRBD1	TRBV10-3	14	TGTGCCATCAGTGGGCGGACAGGGAACTACGAGCAGTACTTC	CAISGRTGNYEQYF
once	TRBJ1-1	TRBD1	TRBV20-1	14	TGCAGTGCTAGTCCGACAGGGTTTGACACTGAAGCTTTCTTT	CSASPTGFDTEAFF
few	TRBJ1-2	TRBD1	TRBV20-1	12	TGCAGTGCTGGGACAGGGAACTATGGCTACACCTTC	CSAGTGNYGYTF
NA	TRBJ2-2	TRBD1	TRBV10-3	17	TGTGCCATCAGTCGAGCCGGCGACAGGGTCGACACCGGGGAGCTGTTTTTT	CAISRAGDRVDTGELFF
NA	TRBJ2-7	NA	TRBV6-5	13	TGTGCCAGCCGTTCCGAGGGAGCCTACGAGCAGTACTTC	CASRSEGAYEQYF
few	TRBJ2-5	TRBD1	TRBV7-9	15	TGTGCCAGCAGCAAAAAGGGACAGATAGGGGAGACCCAGTACTTC	CASSKKGQIGETQYF
NA	TRBJ2-7	TRBD2	TRBV12-5	19	TGTGCTAGTGGTTTGGTACGGCCGGGACTAGCGGGAGGGCCCTACGAGCAGTACTTC	CASGLVRPGLAGGPYEQYF
few	TRBJ2-7	NA	TRBV6-1	13	TGTGCCAGCAGCCCCGGGGACACCTACGAGCAGTACTTC	CASSPGDTYEQYF
few	TRBJ2-3	TRBD1	TRBV5-1	15	TGCGCCAGCAGCTTGGCGGGACAGCCTACAGATACGCAGTATTTT	CASSLAGQPTDTQYF
NA	TRBJ2-1	NA	TRBV20-1	16	TGCAGTGCTAGAGTACCGGGCGTGAGCTCCTACAATGAGCAGTTCTTC	CSARVPGVSSYNEQFF
once	TRBJ2-7	TRBD1	TRBV5-1	15	TGCGCCAGCAGCAACTCGGACAGGGGGCCCCACGAGCAGTACTTC	CASSNSDRGPHEQYF
NA	TRBJ2-1	NA	TRBV6-2/TRBV6-3	14	TGTGCCAGCAACTTCCTAGCACCCTCCCTTGAGCAGTTCTTC	CASNFLAPSLEQFF
few	TRBJ2-3	TRBD2	TRBV20-1	14	TGCAGTGCTAGTAAAGCGGGAGTAACAGATACGCAGTATTTT	CSASKAGVTDTQYF
many	TRBJ2-5	NA	TRBV7-2	12	TGTGCCAGCAGTTTATACCAAGAGACCCAGTACTTC	CASSLYQETQYF
NA	TRBJ2-7	TRBD2	TRBV12-5	14	TGTGCTAGTGGTTTGACCGGACTAGAGTACGAGCAGTACTTC	CASGLTGLEYEQYF
few	TRBJ2-3	NA	TRBV2	15	TGTGCCAGCAGTCACGACTACCAAAGCACAGATACGCAGTATTTT	CASSHDYQSTDTQYF
NA	TRBJ2-7	TRBD2	TRBV4-3	16	TGCGCCAGCAGCCAAGAATCGCTAGCGGGAGGGTACGAGCAGTACTTC	CASSQESLAGGYEQYF
few	TRBJ2-7	NA	TRBV12-3/TRBV12-4	13	TGTGCCAGCAGTTTGCAGTTTTCCTACGAGCAGTACTTC	CASSLQFSYEQYF
few	TRBJ1-2	NA	TRBV10-3	13	TGTGCCATCAGTGAGTTGGCGCGAGATGGCTACACCTTC	CAISELARDGYTF
few	TRBJ2-2	NA	TRBV4-3	15	TGCGCCAGCAGCCAAGAGCATCCGAACACCGGGGAGCTGTTTTTT	CASSQEHPNTGELFF
NA	TRBJ2-7	NA	TRBV5-1	14	TGCGCCAGCAGCTTGGGTACTGGAAATTACGAGCAGTACTTC	CASSLGTGNYEQYF
many	TRBJ2-3	NA	TRBV10-3	12	TGTGCCTCCGGGACGGGACCAGATACGCAGTATTTT	CASGTGPDTQYF
NA	TRBJ1-2	NA	TRBV7-9	15	TGTGCCAGCAGCTTAGGAACAGTCCTAGTCGATGGCTACACCTTC	CASSLGTVLVDGYTF
once	TRBJ1-1	NA	TRBV25-1	15	TGTGCCAGCAGGGTCCTGGTTTTAATGAACACTGAAGCTTTCTTT	CASRVLVLMNTEAFF